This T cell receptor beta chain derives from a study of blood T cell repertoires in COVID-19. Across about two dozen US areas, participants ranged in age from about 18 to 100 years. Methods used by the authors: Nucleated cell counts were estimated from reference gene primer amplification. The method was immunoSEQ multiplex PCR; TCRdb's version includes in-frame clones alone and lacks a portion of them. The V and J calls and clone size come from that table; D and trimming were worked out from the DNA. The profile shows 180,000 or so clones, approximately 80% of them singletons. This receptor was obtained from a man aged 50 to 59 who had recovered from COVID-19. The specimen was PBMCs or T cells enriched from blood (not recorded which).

The chain's CDR3 is CASSDRVGAGNTIYF. Here the CDR3 DNA reads TGTGCCAGCAGTGACAGGGTAGGGGCTGGAAACACCATATATTTT. V usage is TRBV2 and J usage is TRBJ1-3, with D possibly TRBD1 on 5 matching bases. V was clipped by 3 bases and J by 2 bases, with 11 bases between them. CDR1 SNHLY and CDR2 FYNNEI come from the germline V gene. The CDR3 spans 15 residues. The full variable domain, in which reference TRBV2 and TRBJ1-3 provide the parts outside the CDR3, is EPEVTQTPSHQVTQMGQEVILRCVPISNHLYFYWYRQILGQKVEFLVSFYNNEISEKSEIFDDQFSVERPDGSNFTLKIRSTKLEDSAMYFCASSDRVGAGNTIYFGEGSWLTVV.